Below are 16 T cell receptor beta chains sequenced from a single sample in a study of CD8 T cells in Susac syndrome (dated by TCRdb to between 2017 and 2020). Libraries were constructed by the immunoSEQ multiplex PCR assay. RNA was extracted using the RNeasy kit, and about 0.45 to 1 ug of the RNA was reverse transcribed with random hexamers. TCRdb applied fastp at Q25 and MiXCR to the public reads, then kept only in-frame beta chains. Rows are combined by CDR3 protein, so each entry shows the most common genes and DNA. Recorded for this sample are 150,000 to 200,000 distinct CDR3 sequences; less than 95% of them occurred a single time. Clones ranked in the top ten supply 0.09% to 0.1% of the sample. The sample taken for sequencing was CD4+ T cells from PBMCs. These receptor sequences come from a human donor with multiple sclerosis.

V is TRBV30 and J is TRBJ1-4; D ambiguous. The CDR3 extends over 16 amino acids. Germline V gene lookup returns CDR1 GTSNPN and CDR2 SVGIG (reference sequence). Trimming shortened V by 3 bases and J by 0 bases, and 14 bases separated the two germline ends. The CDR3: CAWRPTIGPTNEKLFF. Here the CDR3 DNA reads TGTGCCTGGAGGCCGACAATAGGACCAACTAATGAAAAACTGTTTTTT. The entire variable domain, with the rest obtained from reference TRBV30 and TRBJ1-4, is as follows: SQTIHQWPATLVQPVGSPLSLECTVEGTSNPNLYWYRQAAGRGLQLLFYSVGIGQISSEVPQNLSASRPQDRQFILSSKKLLLSDSGFYLCAWRPTIGPTNEKLFFGSGTQLSVL.

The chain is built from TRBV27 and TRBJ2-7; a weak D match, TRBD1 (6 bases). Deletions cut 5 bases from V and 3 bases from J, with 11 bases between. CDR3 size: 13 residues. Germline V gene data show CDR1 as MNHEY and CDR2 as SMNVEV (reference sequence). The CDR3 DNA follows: TGTGCCAGCAGTCCCCAAGGGGGCTACGAGCAGTACTTC. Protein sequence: CASSPQGGYEQYF.

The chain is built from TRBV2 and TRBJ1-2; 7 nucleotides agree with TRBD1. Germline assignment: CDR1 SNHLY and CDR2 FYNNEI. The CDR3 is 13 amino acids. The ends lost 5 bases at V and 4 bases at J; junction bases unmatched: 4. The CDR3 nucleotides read TGTGCCAGCAGTTACAGGGGCTTCTATGGCTACACCTTC. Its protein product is CASSYRGFYGYTF.

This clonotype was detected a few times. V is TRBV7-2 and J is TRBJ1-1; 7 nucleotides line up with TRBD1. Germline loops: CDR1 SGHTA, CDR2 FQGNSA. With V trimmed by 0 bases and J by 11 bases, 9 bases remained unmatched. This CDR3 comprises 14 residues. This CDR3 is CASSLAADRKKAFF. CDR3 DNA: TGTGCCAGCAGCTTAGCGGCGGACAGGAAAAAGGCTTTCTTT.

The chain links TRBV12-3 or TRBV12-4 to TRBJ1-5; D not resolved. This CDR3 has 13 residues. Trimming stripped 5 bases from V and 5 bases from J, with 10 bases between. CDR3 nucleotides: TGTGCCAGCAGTCTCGCAGAGTATCAGCCCCAGCATTTT. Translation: CASSLAEYQPQHF.

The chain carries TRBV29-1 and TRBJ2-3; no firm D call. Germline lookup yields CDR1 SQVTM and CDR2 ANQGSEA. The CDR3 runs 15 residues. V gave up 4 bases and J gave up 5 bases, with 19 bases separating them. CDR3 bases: TGCAGCGTTGCCCCCAACCCTGGATGGGGAGATACGCAGTATTTT. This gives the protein CSVAPNPGWGDTQYF.

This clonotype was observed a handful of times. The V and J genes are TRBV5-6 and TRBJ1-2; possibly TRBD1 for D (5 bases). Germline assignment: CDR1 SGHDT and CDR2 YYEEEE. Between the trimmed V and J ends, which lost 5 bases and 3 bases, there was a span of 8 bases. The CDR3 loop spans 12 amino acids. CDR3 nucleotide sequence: TGTGCCAGCAGTCCGGGGGACTATGGCTACACCTTC. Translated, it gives CASSPGDYGYTF.

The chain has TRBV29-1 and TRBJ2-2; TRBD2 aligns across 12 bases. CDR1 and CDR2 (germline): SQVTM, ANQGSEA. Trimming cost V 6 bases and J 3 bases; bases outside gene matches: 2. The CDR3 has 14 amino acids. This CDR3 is CSVRTSGDTGELFF. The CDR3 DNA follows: TGCAGCGTCCGGACTAGCGGGGACACCGGGGAGCTGTTTTTT.

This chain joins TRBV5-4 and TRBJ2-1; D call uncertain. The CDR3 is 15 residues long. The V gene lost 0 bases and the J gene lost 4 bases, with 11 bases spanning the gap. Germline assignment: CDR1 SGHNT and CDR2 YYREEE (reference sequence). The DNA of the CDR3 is TGTGCCAGCAGCTTGGCAGTAGCAGATTACAATGAGCAGTTCTTC. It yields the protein CASSLAVADYNEQFF. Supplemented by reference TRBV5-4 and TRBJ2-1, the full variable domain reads ETGVTQSPTHLIKTRGQQVTLRCSSQSGHNTVSWYQQALGQGPQFIFQYYREEENGRGNFPPRFSGLQFPNYSSELNVNALELDDSALYLCASSLAVADYNEQFFGPGTRLTVL.

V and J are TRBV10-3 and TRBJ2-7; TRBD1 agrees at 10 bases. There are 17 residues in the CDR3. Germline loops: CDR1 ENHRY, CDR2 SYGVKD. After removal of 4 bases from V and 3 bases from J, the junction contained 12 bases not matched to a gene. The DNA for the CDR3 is TGTGCCATCAGTGGGTTTAACGGACAGGGGGTCGTCTACGAGCAGTACTTC. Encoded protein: CAISGFNGQGVVYEQYF.

CDR3 sequence: CATSEALNTEAFF. For the CDR3, the DNA is TGTGCCACCAGTGAAGCCTTGAACACTGAAGCTTTCTTT. The genes are TRBV24-1 and TRBJ1-1; D ambiguous. Germline V CDR1 and CDR2: KGHDR, SFDVKD. V lost 4 bases and J lost 0, with 5 bases in between. There are 13 residues in the CDR3.

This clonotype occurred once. This CDR3 is CATSARENTDTQYF. In DNA form, the CDR3 reads TGTGCCACCAGTGCGAGGGAAAACACAGATACGCAGTATTTT. The chain couples TRBV24-1 to TRBJ2-3, with D maybe TRBD2 (5 bases). The CDR3 covers 14 residues. Germline V gives CDR1 KGHDR, CDR2 SFDVKD. Deletions cut 5 bases from V and 2 bases from J, with 10 bases between.

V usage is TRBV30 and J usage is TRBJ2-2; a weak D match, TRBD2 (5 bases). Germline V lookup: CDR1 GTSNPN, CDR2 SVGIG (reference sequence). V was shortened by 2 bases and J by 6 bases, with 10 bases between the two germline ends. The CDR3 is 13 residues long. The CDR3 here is CAWSRGFAGELFF. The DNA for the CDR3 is TGTGCCTGGAGTCGCGGGTTTGCCGGGGAGCTGTTTTTT.

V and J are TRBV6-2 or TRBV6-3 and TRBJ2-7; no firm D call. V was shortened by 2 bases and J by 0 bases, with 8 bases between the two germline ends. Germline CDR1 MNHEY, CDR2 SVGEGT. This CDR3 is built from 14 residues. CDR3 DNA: TGTGCCAGCAGTTACCTCGAGGCCTCCTACGAGCAGTACTTC. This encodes CASSYLEASYEQYF.

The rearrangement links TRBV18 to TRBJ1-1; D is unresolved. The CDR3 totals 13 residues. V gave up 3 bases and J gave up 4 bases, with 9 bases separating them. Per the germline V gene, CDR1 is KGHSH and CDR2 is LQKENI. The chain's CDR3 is CASSPGASTEAFF. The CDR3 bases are TGTGCCAGCTCACCTGGAGCGTCCACTGAAGCTTTCTTT.

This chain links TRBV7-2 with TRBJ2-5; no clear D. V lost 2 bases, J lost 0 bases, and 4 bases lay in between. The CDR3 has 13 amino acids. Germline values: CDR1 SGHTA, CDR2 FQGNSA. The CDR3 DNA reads TGTGCCAGCAGCTTAAGCCACCAAGAGACCCAGTACTTC. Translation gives CASSLSHQETQYF.